Reported below is one T cell receptor (beta chain). Within the sample, other DNA sequences also encode this same CDR3. This specimen comes from a study of shared clonotypes between healthy human individuals. For the study at large: Donors consisted of two women and a few men between 18 and 49.

Positive CCR7 selection of CD45RO-negative cells yielded the naive CD8 cells, and terminally differentiated effector memory CD45RA+ cells were excluded. Germline V gene sequence: CDR1 SGHVS, CDR2 FQNEAQ. Trimming removed 4 bases from V and 4 bases from J, with 8 bases in between. This CDR3 spans 12 amino acids. Measured with immunoSEQ multiplex PCR; TCRdb has only the in-frame clones, and not every one. The repertoire holds fewer than 700,000 clones, with approximately 95% as singletons. The chain uses TRBV7-8 and TRBJ2-7; unclear D gene. Input material: naive CD8+ T cells sorted from blood. The sequence was obtained from a woman under 40 in good health. The CDR3 region has the DNA TGTGCCAGCAGCTCGGTCGGTTACGAGCAGTACTTC. This codes for CASSSVGYEQYF. The full variable domain, completed using reference TRBV7-8 and TRBJ2-7, is GAGVSQSPRYKVAKRGQDVALRCDPISGHVSLFWYQQALGQGPEFLTYFQNEAQLDKSGLPSDRFFAERPEGSVSTLKIQRTQQEDSAVYLCASSSVGYEQYFGPGTRLTVT.